A selection of T cell receptor beta chains follows, all from one sample in a study of T cells in Graves' hyperthyroidism and ophthalmopathy. MiXCR, run by TCRdb on the multiplex PCR reads, gives a single entry per CDR3 protein. The data contain about 320,000 distinct CDR3 sequences, approximately 15% of them singletons. The sample taken for sequencing was blood. Every receptor here comes from a man aged 25-40 years with Graves' hyperthyroidism. The CDR3 runs from the conserved cysteine through the conserved F or W. Fields, in order: clone size, J gene, D gene, V gene, CDR3 DNA, CDR3 protein. A D gene is named only where the DNA matches it firmly. The size of a clone is reported for some rows only, either as once, few or many, or as a class for expanded clones.

clone_size: few
j_call: TRBJ2-1
d_call: NA
v_call: TRBV12-3/TRBV12-4
cdr3_nt: TGTGCCAGCAGTTACGAGGGACTTCAGTTCTTC
cdr3_aa: CASSYEGLQFF

clone_size: many
j_call: TRBJ2-2
d_call: NA
v_call: TRBV20-1
cdr3_nt: TGCAGTGCTAGAGGGACAAATGCCGGGGAGCTGTTTTTT
cdr3_aa: CSARGTNAGELFF

clone_size: many
j_call: TRBJ2-5
d_call: TRBD2
v_call: TRBV20-1
cdr3_nt: TGCAGTGCTAGTAAACGGCGGGAGGGAGAGACCCAGTACTTC
cdr3_aa: CSASKRREGETQYF

clone_size: many
j_call: TRBJ1-6
d_call: NA
v_call: TRBV30
cdr3_nt: TGTGCCTGCGGGGTCAGCTCCTATAATTCACCCCTCCACTTT
cdr3_aa: CACGVSSYNSPLHF

clone_size: NA
j_call: TRBJ1-1
d_call: NA
v_call: TRBV2
cdr3_nt: TGTGCCAGCAGTGAGGGACCCTGGGGCACTGAAGCTTTCTTT
cdr3_aa: CASSEGPWGTEAFF

clone_size: NA
j_call: TRBJ1-4
d_call: NA
v_call: TRBV27
cdr3_nt: TGTGCCAGCCAGAGGCAGTCACAAGAAAAACTGTTTTTT
cdr3_aa: CASQRQSQEKLFF

clone_size: few
j_call: TRBJ1-1
d_call: TRBD1
v_call: TRBV30
cdr3_nt: TGTGCCTGGAGTACCGGGACAGGGGCCTCGACTCTTATGAACACTGAAGCTTTCTTT
cdr3_aa: CAWSTGTGASTLMNTEAFF

clone_size: NA
j_call: TRBJ2-1
d_call: TRBD2
v_call: TRBV9
cdr3_nt: TGTGCCAGCAGCGTAGGACTAGCGGATAGCTACAATGAGCAGTTCTTC
cdr3_aa: CASSVGLADSYNEQFF

clone_size: NA
j_call: TRBJ2-6
d_call: NA
v_call: TRBV24-1
cdr3_nt: TGTGCCACCAGTGATCCAGATGTCGATGGGGCCAACGTCCTGACTTTC
cdr3_aa: CATSDPDVDGANVLTF

clone_size: few
j_call: TRBJ2-1
d_call: NA
v_call: TRBV20-1
cdr3_nt: TGCAGTGCCCAGGGGGGAAGTTCCTACAATGAGCGGTTCTTC
cdr3_aa: CSAQGGSSYNERFF